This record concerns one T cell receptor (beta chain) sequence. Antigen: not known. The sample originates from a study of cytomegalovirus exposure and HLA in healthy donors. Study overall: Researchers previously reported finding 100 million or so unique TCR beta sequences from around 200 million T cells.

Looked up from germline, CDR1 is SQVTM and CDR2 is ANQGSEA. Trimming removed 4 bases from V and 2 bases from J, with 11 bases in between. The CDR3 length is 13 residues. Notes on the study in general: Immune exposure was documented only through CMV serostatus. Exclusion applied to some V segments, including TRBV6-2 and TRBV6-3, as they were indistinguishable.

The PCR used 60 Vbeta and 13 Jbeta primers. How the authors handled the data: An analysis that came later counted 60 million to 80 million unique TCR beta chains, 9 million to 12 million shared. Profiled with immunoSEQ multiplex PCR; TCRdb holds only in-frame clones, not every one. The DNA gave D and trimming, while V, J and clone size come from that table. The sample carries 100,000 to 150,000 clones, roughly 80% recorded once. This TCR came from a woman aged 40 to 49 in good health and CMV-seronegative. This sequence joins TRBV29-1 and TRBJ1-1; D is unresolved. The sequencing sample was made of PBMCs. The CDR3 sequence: CSVAGQYNTEAFF. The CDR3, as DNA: TGCAGCGTTGCTGGGCAGTATAACACTGAAGCTTTCTTT.